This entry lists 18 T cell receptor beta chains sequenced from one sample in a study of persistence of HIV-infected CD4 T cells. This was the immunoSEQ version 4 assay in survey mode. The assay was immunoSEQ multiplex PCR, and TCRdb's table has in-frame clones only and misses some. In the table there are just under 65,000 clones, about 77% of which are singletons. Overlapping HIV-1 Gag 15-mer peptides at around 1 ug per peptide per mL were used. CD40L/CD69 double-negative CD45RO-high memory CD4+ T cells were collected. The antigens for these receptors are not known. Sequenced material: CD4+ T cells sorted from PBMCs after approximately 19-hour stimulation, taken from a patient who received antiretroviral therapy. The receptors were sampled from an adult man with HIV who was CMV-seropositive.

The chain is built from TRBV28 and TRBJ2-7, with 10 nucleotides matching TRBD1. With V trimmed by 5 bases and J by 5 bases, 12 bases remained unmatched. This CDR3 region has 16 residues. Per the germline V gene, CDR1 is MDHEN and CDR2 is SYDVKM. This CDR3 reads CASSGAGQGSFHEQYF. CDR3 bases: TGTGCCAGCAGTGGCGCGGGACAGGGGTCTTTCCACGAGCAGTACTTC.

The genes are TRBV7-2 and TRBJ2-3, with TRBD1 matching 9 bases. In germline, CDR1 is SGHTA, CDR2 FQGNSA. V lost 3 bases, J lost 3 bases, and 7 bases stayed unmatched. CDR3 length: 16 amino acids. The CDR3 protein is CASSLLLTGGTDTQYF. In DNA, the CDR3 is TGTGCCAGCAGCTTGCTTCTGACAGGGGGAACAGATACGCAGTATTTT. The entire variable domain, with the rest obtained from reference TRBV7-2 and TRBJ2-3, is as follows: GAGVSQSPSNKVTEKGKDVELRCDPISGHTALYWYRQSLGQGLEFLIYFQGNSAPDKSGLPSDRFSAERTGGSVSTLTIQRTQQEDSAVYLCASSLLLTGGTDTQYFGPGTRLTVL.

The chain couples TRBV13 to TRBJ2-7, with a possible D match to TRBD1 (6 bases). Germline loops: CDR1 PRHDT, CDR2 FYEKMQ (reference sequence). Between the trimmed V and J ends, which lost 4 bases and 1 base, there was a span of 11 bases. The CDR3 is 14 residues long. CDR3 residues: CASSSDRLSYEQYF. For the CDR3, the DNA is TGTGCCAGCAGCTCGGACAGACTTTCCTACGAGCAGTACTTC.

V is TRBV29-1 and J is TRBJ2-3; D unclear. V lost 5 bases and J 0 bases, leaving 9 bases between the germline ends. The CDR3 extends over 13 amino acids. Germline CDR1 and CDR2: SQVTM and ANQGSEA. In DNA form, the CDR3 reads TGCAGCGTTAAGTACCCTAGCACAGATACGCAGTATTTT. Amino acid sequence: CSVKYPSTDTQYF.

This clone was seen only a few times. CDR3 in DNA: TGCGCCAGCAGTGATGCACAGGGGGCGAAATACGAGCAGTACTTC. Translated: CASSDAQGAKYEQYF. The rearrangement uses TRBV10-2 and TRBJ2-7; 9 bases agree with TRBD1. Germline CDR1 WSHSY, CDR2 SAAADI. The CDR3 totals 15 residues. Trimming cost V 3 bases and J 4 bases; bases outside gene matches: 7.

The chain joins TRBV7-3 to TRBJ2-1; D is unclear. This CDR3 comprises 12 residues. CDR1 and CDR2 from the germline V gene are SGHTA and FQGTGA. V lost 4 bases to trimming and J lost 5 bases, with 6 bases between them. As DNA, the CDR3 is TGTGCCAGCAGCTCCCAGAACAATGAGCAGTTCTTC. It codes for CASSSQNNEQFF.

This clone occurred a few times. CDR3 region: CATSDLQGGEQFF. The CDR3 DNA reads TGTGCCACCAGTGATTTACAGGGCGGTGAGCAGTTCTTC. The chain has TRBV24-1 and TRBJ2-1; tentatively, D is TRBD1 (6 bases). This CDR3 is built from 13 residues. The V gene lost 1 base and the J gene lost 9 bases, with 9 bases spanning the gap. Germline CDR1 is KGHDR and CDR2 is SFDVKD.

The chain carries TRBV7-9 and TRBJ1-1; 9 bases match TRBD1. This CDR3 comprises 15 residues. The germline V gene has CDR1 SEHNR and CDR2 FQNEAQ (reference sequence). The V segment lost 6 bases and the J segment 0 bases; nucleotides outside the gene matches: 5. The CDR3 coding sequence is TGTGCCAGCAGGGACAGGGGTACACTGAACACTGAAGCTTTCTTT. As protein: CASRDRGTLNTEAFF.

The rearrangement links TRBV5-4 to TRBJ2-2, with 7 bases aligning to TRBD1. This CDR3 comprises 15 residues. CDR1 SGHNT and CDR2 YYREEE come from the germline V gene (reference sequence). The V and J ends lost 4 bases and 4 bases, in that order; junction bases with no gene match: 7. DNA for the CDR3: TGTGCCAGCAGCGGAGACAGGGTTGGCACCGGGGAGCTGTTTTTT. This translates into CASSGDRVGTGELFF.

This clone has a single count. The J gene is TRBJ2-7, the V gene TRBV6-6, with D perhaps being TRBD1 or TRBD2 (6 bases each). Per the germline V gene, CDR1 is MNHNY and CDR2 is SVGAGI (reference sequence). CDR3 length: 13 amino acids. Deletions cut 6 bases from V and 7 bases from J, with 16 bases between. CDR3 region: CASSENRAGEQYF. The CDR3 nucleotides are TGTGCCAGCAGCGAGAACAGGGCGGGGGAGCAGTACTTC.

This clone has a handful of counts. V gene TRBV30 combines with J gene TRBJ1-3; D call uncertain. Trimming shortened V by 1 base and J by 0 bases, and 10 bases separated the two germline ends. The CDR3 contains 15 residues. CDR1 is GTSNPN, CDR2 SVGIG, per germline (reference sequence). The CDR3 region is CAWSAGLSSGNTIYF. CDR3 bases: TGTGCCTGGAGTGCTGGTCTTAGCTCTGGAAACACCATATATTTT.

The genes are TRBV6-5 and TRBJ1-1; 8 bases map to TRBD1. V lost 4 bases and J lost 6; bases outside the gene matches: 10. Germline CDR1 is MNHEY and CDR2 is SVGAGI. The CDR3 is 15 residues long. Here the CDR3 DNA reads TGTGCCAGCAGTTTTATTGCAGGGGGCAGGGCTGAAGCTTTCTTT. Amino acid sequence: CASSFIAGGRAEAFF.

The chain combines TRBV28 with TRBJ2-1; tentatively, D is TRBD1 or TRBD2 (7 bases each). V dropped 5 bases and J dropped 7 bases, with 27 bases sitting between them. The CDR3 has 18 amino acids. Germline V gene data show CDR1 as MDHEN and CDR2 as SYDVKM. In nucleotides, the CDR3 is TGTGCCAGCAGTGGATATTCGCGGGGGCAGGGGGTACGGAATGAGCAGTTCTTC. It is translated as CASSGYSRGQGVRNEQFF.

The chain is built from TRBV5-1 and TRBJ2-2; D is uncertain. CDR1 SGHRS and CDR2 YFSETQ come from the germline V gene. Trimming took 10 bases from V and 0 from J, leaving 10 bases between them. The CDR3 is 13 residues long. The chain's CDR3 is CAAKAPNTGELFF. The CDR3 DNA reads TGCGCCGCGAAAGCCCCGAACACCGGGGAGCTGTTTTTT.

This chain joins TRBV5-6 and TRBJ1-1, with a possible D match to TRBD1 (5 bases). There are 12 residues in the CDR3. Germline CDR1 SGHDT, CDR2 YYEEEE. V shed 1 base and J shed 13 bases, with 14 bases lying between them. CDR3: CASSLWGGRIFF. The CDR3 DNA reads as TGTGCCAGCAGCTTGTGGGGCGGAAGAATTTTCTTT.

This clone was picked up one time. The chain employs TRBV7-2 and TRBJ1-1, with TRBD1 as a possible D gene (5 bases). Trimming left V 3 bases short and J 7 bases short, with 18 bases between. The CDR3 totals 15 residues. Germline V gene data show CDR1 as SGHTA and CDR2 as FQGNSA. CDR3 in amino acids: CASSFSGVPHREAFF. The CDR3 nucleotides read TGTGCCAGCAGCTTTTCGGGGGTCCCCCATCGTGAAGCTTTCTTT.

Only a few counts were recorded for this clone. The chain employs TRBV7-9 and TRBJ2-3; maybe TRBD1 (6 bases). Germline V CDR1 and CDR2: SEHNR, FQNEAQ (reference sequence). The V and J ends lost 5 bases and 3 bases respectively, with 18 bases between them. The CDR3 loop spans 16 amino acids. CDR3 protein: CASSGQSTGITDTQYF. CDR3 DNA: TGTGCCAGCAGCGGCCAATCAACAGGGATAACAGATACGCAGTATTTT.

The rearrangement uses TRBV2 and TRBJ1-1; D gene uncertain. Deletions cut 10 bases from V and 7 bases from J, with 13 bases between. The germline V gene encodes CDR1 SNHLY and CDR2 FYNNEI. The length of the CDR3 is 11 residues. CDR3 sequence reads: CATRKEGEAFF. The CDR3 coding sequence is TGTGCCACCCGAAAGGAGGGTGAAGCTTTCTTT.